This T cell receptor (beta chain) originates from a study of T cells in Graves' hyperthyroidism and ophthalmopathy. Ten or more counts support this clonotype. What it recognizes is unknown. Patients were excluded because of uncontrolled infection, other autoimmune disease, pregnancy or lactation. The CDR3 consists of 15 residues. Trimming at V came to 4 bases and at J to 5 bases, leaving 7 bases not matched to a gene. The germline V gene encodes CDR1 LNHDA and CDR2 SQIVND (reference sequence). TCR beta CDR3 sequences were amplified from RNA transcripts. First-round RT-PCR of the TCR CDR3 relied on the HTBI primer set. TCRdb analysed the multiplex PCR reads with MiXCR anew, one entry per CDR3 protein. The table lists about 350,000 distinct CDR3 sequences, 11% to 15% of them singletons. Points from the study as a whole: Ophthalmopathy and stable hyperthyroidism were separated by a 13 V-J model. Most clonotypes expanded in the thyroid (above 0.001) were also present in blood. In validation, the model predicted ophthalmopathy. These predictions came a median about 6.2 months before onset.

The sequenced sample consisted of blood. The V and J genes are TRBV19 and TRBJ1-2; 10 positions match TRBD1. This TCR derives from a woman aged 25 to 45 with Graves' hyperthyroidism. CDR3 residues: CASSTPGQGRYGYTF. For the CDR3, the DNA is TGTGCCAGTAGTACTCCGGGACAGGGGAGATATGGCTACACCTTC.